This TCR beta chain was captured by sequencing in a study of T-cell reconstitution after alpha-beta-depleted transplantation in children. General observations from the study: T-cell counts and diversity were attributed mostly to newly produced T cells one year after transplant. There were some patients whose high TCRbeta diversity at day 60 came from surviving recipient T cells and thymic progenitors.

Construction of the TCRbeta library involved unique molecular identifiers. Via MiXCR, TCRdb re-called the PCR reads, giving one row per CDR3 protein. Of about 170,000 distinct CDR3 sequences listed, 11% were seen once; the top ten hold around 13%. CDR3 length: 14 residues. V lost 1 base and J 3 bases, leaving 9 bases between the germline ends. Germline V gives CDR1 SGHDT, CDR2 YYEEEE. This clonotype came up many times. Its antigen is still unknown. The source of this sequence is a boy between 2 and 10 years old with acute myeloid leukemia, due to receive a stem cell transplant. The rearrangement joins TRBV5-6 to TRBJ2-3, with unresolved D. This specimen was PBMCs, taken before TCRalphabeta/CD19-depleted stem cell transplant. In DNA form, the CDR3 reads TGTGCCAGCAGCTTGTTTAAAGTTACAGATACGCAGTATTTT. This translates into CASSLFKVTDTQYF.